The T cell receptor (beta chain) under discussion was sequenced for a study of blood T cell repertoires in COVID-19. Study in general: COVID-19 samples collected from the United States, Italy and Spain covered acute and convalescent phases.

Produced via immunoSEQ multiplex PCR; TCRdb's table is partial and in-frame only. The sample shows under 250,000 clones, roughly 90% of them seen only once. This CDR3 comprises 15 residues. Germline V gene sequence: CDR1 LGHDT, CDR2 YNNKEL (reference sequence). The trim removed 4 bases at V and 7 bases at J, leaving 6 bases unmatched. The sample consisted of peripheral blood. The receptor comes from a man between 45 and 60 years old with COVID-19, enrolled during active disease. This chain uses TRBV3-1 (or the pseudogene TRBV3-2) with TRBJ2-7; 14 bases are a match to TRBD2. CDR3 sequence (DNA): TGTGCCAGCAGCCCCCCGGGACTAGCGGGGGTGGAGCAGTACTTC. This encodes CASSPPGLAGVEQYF.